The clone carrying this T cell receptor (beta chain) was counted a few times. Germline V CDR1 and CDR2: ENHRY, SYGVKD. The CDR3 has 15 residues. V was shortened by 10 bases and J by 0 bases, with 16 bases between the two germline ends. In the authors' methods: Amplification with reference gene primers provided the estimates of nucleated cell counts. Using immunoSEQ multiplex PCR, the repertoire was profiled, and TCRdb retains in-frame clones only, with some absent. From that table come the V and J calls and clone size; the DNA was used to work out D and trimming. The sample lists some 200,000 clones, 80% to 90% seen once, with 13% in the top ten. The source of the sample is a study of blood T cell repertoires in COVID-19. Overall study context: Spain, Italy and the United States supplied samples that represented acute and convalescent COVID-19.

The chain uses TRBV10-3 and TRBJ1-3; no clear D gene. The receptor was derived from a human donor in a cohort sampled during active COVID-19. Sequenced input: peripheral blood. The CDR3 loop reads CATGVKGASGNTIYF. CDR3 DNA sequence: TGTGCCACCGGGGTGAAGGGAGCCTCTGGAAACACCATATATTTT.